This entry describes one TCR beta chain. Its antigen is undetermined. The CDR3 covers 21 residues. Trimming left V 0 bases short and J 0 bases short, with 21 bases between. CDR1 is LGHNA and CDR2 is YSLEER in the germline V gene. This sample was taken from a study of CD8 T cells in Susac syndrome. When the RNA was reverse transcribed, random hexamers were used with an input of roughly 0.5 to 1 ug. Using its own MiXCR run on the immunoSEQ multiplex PCR reads, TCRdb lists one record per CDR3 protein. The sample yields about 190,000 distinct CDR3 sequences, more than 90% seen once. Study-wide results and caveats: The study conceded that relatively few individuals underwent its TCR sequencing and HLA analysis.

In blood CD8+ and CD4+ T cells, TCR beta underwent sequencing. The receptor's source is a human donor with Susac syndrome. The chain recombines TRBV4-3 with TRBJ2-6; the D call may be TRBD1 or TRBD2 (5 bases each). Input material: CD4+ T cells from PBMCs. The CDR3: CASSQDTLRGRIISGANVLTF. The CDR3, as DNA: TGCGCCAGCAGCCAAGATACCCTTAGGGGACGGATTATCTCTGGGGCCAACGTCCTGACTTTC.